The rows below give T cell receptor beta chains drawn from one sample of a study of blood T cell repertoires in COVID-19. The assay was immunoSEQ multiplex PCR, and TCRdb's table has in-frame clones only and misses some. The data hold over 250,000 clones, with 65% to 90% observed a single time. Sequenced sample: peripheral blood. Receptors originate from a human donor in a cohort sampled during active COVID-19. CDR3s include the opening cysteine and the closing phenylalanine or tryptophan. Fields, in order: clone size, V gene, D gene, J gene, CDR3 protein, CDR3 DNA. The D gene is left open where the match is weak. Clone size is shown for a subset of rows, as once, few, many or a class of expanded clone.

>-|TRBV5-4|TRBD2|TRBJ2-3
CASSSGTSGSMWFTDTQYF
TGTGCCAGCAGCTCCGGGACTAGCGGGAGTATGTGGTTCACAGATACGCAGTATTTT
>once|TRBV15|TRBD2|TRBJ2-5
CATRGEGPETQYF
TGTGCCACCAGGGGGGAGGGTCCAGAGACCCAGTACTTC
>few|TRBV11-1|-|TRBJ1-1
CASSHGHRGTEAFF
TGTGCCAGCAGCCATGGACATAGAGGCACTGAAGCTTTCTTT
>-|TRBV7-2|-|TRBJ2-2
CASSLDRYNTGELFF
TGTGCCAGCAGCCTAGACAGGTACAACACCGGGGAGCTGTTTTTT
>-|TRBV4-1|TRBD2|TRBJ2-1
CASSLGIQRDDNEQFF
TGCGCCAGCAGCCTGGGTATCCAGCGGGACGACAATGAGCAGTTCTTC
>-|TRBV11-2|-|TRBJ2-3
CASSLAGDTQYF
TGTGCCAGCAGCCTTGCAGGAGATACGCAGTATTTT
>-|TRBV5-1|TRBD1|TRBJ1-6
CASSPVGQGNSPLHF
TGCGCCAGCAGCCCCGTTGGACAGGGCAATTCACCCCTCCACTTT
>-|TRBV3-1/TRBV3-2|TRBD2|TRBJ2-7
CASSQGTSGSHRSYEQYF
TGTGCCAGCAGCCAAGGTACTAGCGGGAGCCACCGTTCCTACGAGCAGTACTTC
>-|TRBV30|TRBD2|TRBJ2-7
CAWRGTSGYYEQYF
TGTGCCTGGAGGGGGACTAGCGGTTACTACGAGCAGTACTTC
>once|TRBV7-9|-|TRBJ2-3
CASSLRVTSTDTQYF
TGTGCCAGCAGCCTCCGGGTGACTAGCACAGATACGCAGTATTTT
>-|TRBV4-3|-|TRBJ2-3
CASSPVLATDTQYF
TGCGCCAGCAGCCCAGTGCTTGCCACAGATACGCAGTATTTT
>-|TRBV9|-|TRBJ1-6
CASSTKPAGREVFASPLHF
TGTGCCAGCAGCACAAAGCCCGCGGGAAGGGAGGTTTTTGCTTCACCCCTCCACTTT
>-|TRBV5-1|-|TRBJ1-1
CASGVPGTTNTEAFF
TGCGCCAGCGGCGTTCCCGGGACAACAAACACTGAAGCTTTCTTT
>-|TRBV3-1/TRBV3-2|TRBD1|TRBJ1-4
CASRTGNEKLFF
TGTGCCTCCCGGACAGGGAATGAAAAACTGTTTTTT
>-|TRBV7-2|TRBD2|TRBJ2-7
CASSSNPLAGGNEQYF
TGTGCCAGCAGCTCGAATCCACTAGCGGGAGGGAACGAGCAGTACTTC
>few|TRBV5-5|TRBD2|TRBJ2-2
CASSPHPGGTSGSLGELFF
TGTGCCAGCAGCCCCCACCCGGGAGGGACTAGCGGGAGCCTCGGGGAGCTGTTTTTT
>once|TRBV6-6|-|TRBJ2-3
CASSYSDKSTDTQYF
TGTGCCAGCAGTTACTCCGACAAGTCCACAGATACGCAGTATTTT
>-|TRBV5-5|-|TRBJ2-5
CASSRGNGLQETQYF
TGTGCCAGCAGCCGGGGGAACGGCCTCCAAGAGACCCAGTACTTC
>-|TRBV29-1|-|TRBJ2-1
CSVEGPRAANEQFF
TGCAGCGTTGAAGGCCCCCGAGCCGCCAATGAGCAGTTCTTC
>-|TRBV7-8|TRBD2|TRBJ2-2
CASSSGLAGGLVKTGELFF
TGTGCCAGCAGCTCTGGACTAGCGGGAGGGCTTGTGAAAACCGGGGAGCTGTTTTTT
>-|TRBV6-4|TRBD1|TRBJ2-7
CASSVKRDRENREQYF
TGTGCCAGCAGTGTAAAGAGGGACAGGGAGAACCGCGAGCAGTACTTC
>-|TRBV7-9|-|TRBJ1-4
CASSPPRQSQYEKLFF
TGTGCCAGCAGCCCCCCTAGACAGAGCCAGTACGAAAAACTGTTTTTT
>once|TRBV3-1/TRBV3-2|-|TRBJ1-1
CASSQRAPGEEAFF
TGTGCCAGCAGCCAGCGGGCCCCCGGAGAGGAAGCTTTCTTT
>once|TRBV10-2|-|TRBJ1-1
CASRERTENTEAFF
TGCGCCAGCAGAGAGAGGACAGAGAACACTGAAGCTTTCTTT
>-|TRBV18|-|TRBJ1-2
CASSPDRQYGYTF
TGTGCCAGCTCACCAGATCGACAGTATGGCTACACCTTC
>-|TRBV19|-|TRBJ2-1
CASSQAGEYNEQFF
TGTGCCAGTAGTCAGGCAGGGGAATACAATGAGCAGTTCTTC
>-|TRBV10-1|TRBD1|TRBJ1-6
CASRQGLDSPLHF
TGCGCCAGCAGACAGGGGCTGGATTCACCCCTCCACTTT
>-|TRBV11-2|-|TRBJ2-7
CASRGGRISYEQYF
TGTGCCAGCAGGGGAGGACGGATCTCCTACGAGCAGTACTTC
>-|TRBV29-1|-|TRBJ1-4
CSVEEGGANEKLFF
TGCAGCGTTGAAGAGGGGGGAGCTAATGAAAAACTGTTTTTT
>few|TRBV28|-|TRBJ1-2
CASNQADYGYTF
TGTGCCAGCAACCAGGCCGACTATGGCTACACCTTC
>-|TRBV6-5|-|TRBJ2-1
CASSYTTGNNEQFF
TGTGCCAGCAGTTACACCACAGGGAACAATGAGCAGTTCTTC
>-|TRBV27|TRBD2|TRBJ2-7
CASSLGAGDPYEQYF
TGTGCCAGCAGTTTAGGGGCGGGAGACCCCTACGAGCAGTACTTC
>-|TRBV6-6|TRBD2|TRBJ2-1
CASSLRTSGLFGGDYNEQFF
TGTGCCAGCAGTCTCCGGACTAGCGGTCTTTTCGGGGGGGACTACAATGAGCAGTTCTTC
>-|TRBV3-1/TRBV3-2|TRBD2|TRBJ2-2
CASSQGLANTGELFF
TGTGCCAGCAGCCAGGGACTAGCAAACACCGGGGAGCTGTTTTTT
>-|TRBV19|-|TRBJ1-5
CASSMGTPSWAGGQPQHF
TGTGCCAGTAGTATGGGGACCCCGTCTTGGGCTGGAGGGCAGCCCCAGCATTTT
>-|TRBV3-1/TRBV3-2|TRBD2|TRBJ2-4
CASSRDPREGLAGGPNIQYF
TGTGCCAGCAGCCGAGACCCTAGGGAGGGCCTAGCGGGAGGGCCGAACATTCAGTACTTC
>-|TRBV6-5|TRBD1|TRBJ1-2
CASRGLTGGRGYTF
TGTGCCAGCAGGGGACTAACAGGGGGAAGGGGCTACACCTTC
>few|TRBV6-6|-|TRBJ1-2
CASSPQITGGGYTF
TGTGCCAGCAGTCCTCAGATTACTGGCGGCGGCTACACCTTC
>-|TRBV28|-|TRBJ2-7
CASSYGTPSSYEQYF
TGTGCCAGCAGTTATGGGACACCGAGCTCCTACGAGCAGTACTTC
>-|TRBV5-1|-|TRBJ2-5
CASSFLQETQYF
TGCGCCAGCAGCTTCCTTCAAGAGACCCAGTACTTC
>-|TRBV6-5|TRBD2|TRBJ2-7
CASLPGTTRLYEQYF
TGTGCCAGTTTGCCCGGGACTACGAGACTCTACGAGCAGTACTTC
>-|TRBV6-5|-|TRBJ2-7
CAIQSGTPPYEQYF
TGTGCCATCCAATCCGGGACTCCACCCTACGAGCAGTACTTC
>-|TRBV7-2|-|TRBJ2-7
CASSSTGSGSSRGEQYF
TGTGCCAGCAGTTCTACGGGTAGCGGATCTTCCCGAGGGGAGCAGTACTTC
>-|TRBV7-2|TRBD1|TRBJ2-2
CASRPTQGKGTGELFF
TGTGCCAGCAGACCAACACAGGGGAAGGGCACCGGGGAGCTGTTTTTT
>-|TRBV6-5|TRBD1|TRBJ1-5
CASSRTGINQPQHF
TGTGCCAGCAGTAGGACAGGGATAAATCAGCCCCAGCATTTT
>-|TRBV15|TRBD1|TRBJ1-1
CATSKGQTPEAFF
TGTGCCACCAGCAAGGGACAGACCCCTGAAGCTTTCTTT